The T cell receptor beta chain under discussion was sequenced for a study of CD8+ T cells in alopecia areata. Treatment reported: oral pan-JAK inhibitor, 5-10 mg twice daily. The table lists this clone with a few counts. Trimming cost V 10 bases and J 4 bases, with 18 bases left between them. Germline CDR1 is LNHDA and CDR2 is SQIVND (reference sequence). The CDR3 sequence is 14 residues long. Extracted from the samples, RNA was reverse transcribed into cDNA to serve as the sequencing template. Repertoires were generated with immunoSEQ multiplex PCR, while TCRdb's copy carries only in-frame clones and drops some. The table includes 200,000 or so clones, 35% to 45% detected once.

The sequencing used CD4+ T cells sorted from blood, collected at approximately week 30, from a patient treated with tofacitinib. The chain has TRBV19 and TRBJ2-3; D is perhaps TRBD2 (6 bases). The clonotype was recovered from a human donor with alopecia areata. Here the CDR3 DNA reads TGTGCCACGTCAAGACTAGATTATTCAGATACGCAGTATTTT. Protein sequence: CATSRLDYSDTQYF.